A selection of T cell receptor beta chains follows, all from one sample in a study of human T cells and chemical hapten exposure. Each CDR3 protein gets one entry after TCRdb re-called the RACE reads with MiXCR. This table holds more than 75,000 distinct CDR3 sequences, roughly 8.8% found once. This material consisted of whole blood, taken in connection with sensitization to the hapten diphenylcyclopropenone (DPC). The receptors derive from a woman between 40 and 55 years old with alopecia areata. Some clones in this sample may be carry-over from other donors' samples. Each CDR3 is given with its conserved first and last residue. A D gene is named only where the DNA matches it firmly. Clone size appears in some rows only: once, few, many, or a class for an expanded clone.

clone_size: many; v_call: TRBV4-1; d_call: TRBD1; j_call: TRBJ1-1; cdr3_aa: CASSPDRVTEAFF; cdr3_nt: TGCGCCAGCAGCCCCGACAGGGTCACTGAAGCTTTCTTT
clone_size: .; v_call: TRBV7-9; d_call: .; j_call: TRBJ2-7; cdr3_aa: CASSDHGRAPYEQYF; cdr3_nt: TGTGCCAGCAGCGATCACGGCAGGGCCCCCTACGAGCAGTACTTC
clone_size: many; v_call: TRBV5-1; d_call: TRBD1; j_call: TRBJ2-7; cdr3_aa: CASSLAWTGVSEQYF; cdr3_nt: TGCGCCAGCAGCTTGGCTTGGACAGGGGTTTCCGAGCAGTACTTC
clone_size: many; v_call: TRBV20-1; d_call: .; j_call: TRBJ1-4; cdr3_aa: CSARGGDSEKLFF; cdr3_nt: TGCAGTGCTAGAGGAGGGGATAGTGAAAAACTGTTTTTT
clone_size: .; v_call: TRBV3-1; d_call: .; j_call: TRBJ1-3; cdr3_aa: CASSHSLGGQGNTIYF; cdr3_nt: TGTGCCAGCAGCCATTCGCTGGGGGGCCAGGGTAACACCATATATTTT
clone_size: .; v_call: TRBV27; d_call: .; j_call: TRBJ1-6; cdr3_aa: CASSSSASSNSPLHF; cdr3_nt: TGTGCCAGCAGCTCGTCGGCGAGTTCTAATTCACCCCTCCACTTT
clone_size: .; v_call: TRBV19; d_call: .; j_call: TRBJ2-5; cdr3_aa: CASSVTGTETQYF; cdr3_nt: TGTGCCAGTAGTGTGACAGGTACAGAGACCCAGTACTTC
clone_size: many; v_call: TRBV30; d_call: .; j_call: TRBJ1-1; cdr3_aa: CAWSAVRNTEAFF; cdr3_nt: TGTGCCTGGAGTGCCGTCCGCAACACTGAAGCTTTCTTT
clone_size: few; v_call: TRBV4-1; d_call: .; j_call: TRBJ1-2; cdr3_aa: CASSQGALRDYGYTF; cdr3_nt: TGCGCCAGCAGCCAAGGGGCCTTGCGGGACTATGGCTACACCTTC
clone_size: many; v_call: TRBV6-5; d_call: .; j_call: TRBJ2-2; cdr3_aa: CASSYGLTDMLGTGELFF; cdr3_nt: TGTGCCAGCAGTTACGGGTTGACGGACATGCTGGGCACCGGGGAGCTGTTTTTT
clone_size: many; v_call: TRBV21-1; d_call: .; j_call: TRBJ1-1; cdr3_aa: CASSKKGGKGNRDRAGTEAFF; cdr3_nt: TGTGCCAGCAGCAAAAAGGGAGGGAAAGGGAATCGTGACAGGGCGGGCACTGAAGCTTTCTTT
clone_size: .; v_call: TRBV12-3/TRBV12-4; d_call: .; j_call: TRBJ1-2; cdr3_aa: CASSLPGLDGYTF; cdr3_nt: TGTGCCAGCAGTTTACCGGGATTAGATGGCTACACCTTC
clone_size: .; v_call: TRBV7-2; d_call: .; j_call: TRBJ1-1; cdr3_aa: CASSTQENTEAFF; cdr3_nt: TGTGCCAGCAGCACACAGGAGAACACTGAAGCTTTCTTT
clone_size: many; v_call: TRBV5-5; d_call: .; j_call: TRBJ2-7; cdr3_aa: CASTTPNLNYEQYF; cdr3_nt: TGTGCCAGCACAACACCGAACCTGAACTACGAGCAGTACTTC
clone_size: many; v_call: TRBV9; d_call: .; j_call: TRBJ1-4; cdr3_aa: CASSMNGWNGEKLFF; cdr3_nt: TGTGCCAGCAGCATGAACGGGTGGAATGGGGAAAAACTGTTTTTT
clone_size: many; v_call: TRBV10-3; d_call: TRBD2; j_call: TRBJ2-1; cdr3_aa: CAISRRAGGQAEQFF; cdr3_nt: TGTGCCATCAGCCGGCGGGCGGGGGGGCAGGCTGAGCAGTTCTTC
clone_size: many; v_call: TRBV7-2; d_call: .; j_call: TRBJ1-1; cdr3_aa: CASSLGVTVNTEAFF; cdr3_nt: TGTGCCAGCAGCTTAGGAGTGACAGTGAACACTGAAGCTTTCTTT
clone_size: few; v_call: TRBV30; d_call: .; j_call: TRBJ2-2; cdr3_aa: CAWSFLGWDTGELFF; cdr3_nt: TGTGCCTGGAGTTTCCTAGGTTGGGACACCGGGGAGCTGTTTTTT
clone_size: many; v_call: TRBV7-6; d_call: .; j_call: TRBJ2-3; cdr3_aa: CASSRWTSRTDTQYF; cdr3_nt: TGTGCCAGCAGCCGTTGGACTTCCCGCACAGATACGCAGTATTTT
clone_size: many; v_call: TRBV20-1; d_call: .; j_call: TRBJ1-5; cdr3_aa: CSARRGEVNQPQHF; cdr3_nt: TGCAGTGCTAGAAGGGGGGAGGTCAATCAGCCCCAGCATTTT
clone_size: .; v_call: TRBV7-2; d_call: TRBD2; j_call: TRBJ2-5; cdr3_aa: CASSLWSDSGGSEETQYF; cdr3_nt: TGTGCCAGCAGCTTATGGTCCGATAGCGGGGGGAGCGAAGAGACCCAGTACTTC
clone_size: many; v_call: TRBV20-1; d_call: .; j_call: TRBJ1-4; cdr3_aa: CSASGRDEKLFF; cdr3_nt: TGCAGTGCTTCAGGGAGGGATGAAAAACTGTTTTTT
clone_size: many; v_call: TRBV20-1; d_call: .; j_call: TRBJ1-1; cdr3_aa: CSARDRDTIRNTEAFF; cdr3_nt: TGCAGTGCTAGAGATAGGGACACCATCAGGAACACTGAAGCTTTCTTT
clone_size: many; v_call: TRBV27; d_call: TRBD1; j_call: TRBJ1-5; cdr3_aa: CASSLRRPSGTGGNQPQHF; cdr3_nt: TGTGCCAGCAGTCTCCGAAGACCTTCCGGGACAGGGGGCAATCAGCCCCAGCATTTT
clone_size: many; v_call: TRBV5-1; d_call: .; j_call: TRBJ2-5; cdr3_aa: CASSFDYWETQYF; cdr3_nt: TGCGCCAGCAGCTTCGACTATTGGGAGACCCAGTACTTC
clone_size: once; v_call: TRBV20-1; d_call: .; j_call: TRBJ1-3; cdr3_aa: CSARGIEGDSGNTIYF; cdr3_nt: TGCAGTGCTAGAGGGATTGAGGGAGACTCTGGAAACACCATATATTTT
clone_size: .; v_call: TRBV14; d_call: .; j_call: TRBJ2-7; cdr3_aa: CASSLGLGGTYEQYF; cdr3_nt: TGTGCCAGCAGCCTTGGTCTGGGTGGGACCTACGAGCAGTACTTC
clone_size: few; v_call: TRBV4-2; d_call: TRBD2; j_call: TRBJ2-7; cdr3_aa: CASSLGTSGGASWDEQYF; cdr3_nt: TGTGCCAGCAGCCTCGGAACTAGCGGGGGGGCGTCTTGGGACGAGCAGTACTTC
clone_size: .; v_call: TRBV2; d_call: .; j_call: TRBJ1-3; cdr3_aa: CASSEAQASSENTIYF; cdr3_nt: TGTGCCAGCAGTGAAGCCCAGGCTTCCTCTGAAAACACCATATATTTT
clone_size: few; v_call: TRBV6-5; d_call: .; j_call: TRBJ2-7; cdr3_aa: CASKSPGHEQYF; cdr3_nt: TGTGCCAGCAAGAGCCCCGGTCACGAGCAGTACTTC
clone_size: few; v_call: TRBV7-7; d_call: .; j_call: TRBJ2-1; cdr3_aa: CASSPHPVGGQYNEQFF; cdr3_nt: TGTGCCAGCAGCCCCCACCCGGTGGGCGGGCAATACAATGAGCAGTTCTTC
clone_size: once; v_call: TRBV7-8; d_call: TRBD1; j_call: TRBJ2-3; cdr3_aa: CASSGQGLFTDTQYF; cdr3_nt: TGTGCCAGCAGCGGACAGGGGCTCTTCACAGATACGCAGTATTTT
clone_size: few; v_call: TRBV7-2; d_call: TRBD2; j_call: TRBJ2-1; cdr3_aa: CASSSQRGTNNEQFF; cdr3_nt: TGTGCCAGCAGCTCACAGCGGGGTACTAACAATGAGCAGTTCTTC
clone_size: many; v_call: TRBV20-1; d_call: TRBD2; j_call: TRBJ2-7; cdr3_aa: CSLSSGSSYEQYF; cdr3_nt: TGCAGCCTTTCTAGCGGGTCCTCCTACGAGCAGTACTTC
clone_size: .; v_call: TRBV10-2; d_call: .; j_call: TRBJ2-1; cdr3_aa: CASSEQGSSYNEQFF; cdr3_nt: TGCGCCAGCAGTGAGCAGGGCAGCTCCTACAATGAGCAGTTCTTC
clone_size: few; v_call: TRBV7-8; d_call: .; j_call: TRBJ1-3; cdr3_aa: CASSPRRGSSGNTIYF; cdr3_nt: TGTGCCAGCAGCCCTCGAAGGGGCAGCTCTGGAAACACCATATATTTT
clone_size: few; v_call: TRBV5-1; d_call: .; j_call: TRBJ2-7; cdr3_aa: CASRVAPTSSYEQYF; cdr3_nt: TGCGCCAGCAGAGTGGCGCCGACTAGCTCCTACGAGCAGTACTTC
clone_size: few; v_call: TRBV19; d_call: .; j_call: TRBJ2-3; cdr3_aa: CASNARVGSTDTQYF; cdr3_nt: TGTGCCTCTAACGCCAGGGTCGGGAGCACAGATACGCAGTATTTT
clone_size: .; v_call: TRBV10-3; d_call: TRBD1; j_call: TRBJ1-6; cdr3_aa: CAIRGTGTNSPLHF; cdr3_nt: TGTGCCATCAGGGGGACAGGGACTAATTCACCCCTCCACTTT
clone_size: few; v_call: TRBV28; d_call: .; j_call: TRBJ2-7; cdr3_aa: CASSPSLLYEQYF; cdr3_nt: TGTGCCAGCAGTCCCTCCCTCCTTTACGAGCAGTACTTC
clone_size: .; v_call: TRBV7-2; d_call: .; j_call: TRBJ2-2; cdr3_aa: CASTPNPANTGELFF; cdr3_nt: TGTGCCAGCACACCCAATCCGGCGAACACCGGGGAGCTGTTTTTT
clone_size: many; v_call: TRBV6-2/TRBV6-3; d_call: .; j_call: TRBJ2-7; cdr3_aa: CASSPPSSAQYF; cdr3_nt: TGTGCCAGCAGTCCTCCTTCCTCGGCGCAGTACTTC
clone_size: .; v_call: TRBV21-1; d_call: .; j_call: TRBJ2-3; cdr3_aa: CASSLKANSGGNAVDTQYF; cdr3_nt: TGTGCCAGCAGCTTAAAGGCCAACAGCGGGGGGAATGCCGTGGATACGCAGTATTTT
clone_size: few; v_call: TRBV10-1; d_call: TRBD2; j_call: TRBJ2-1; cdr3_aa: CASSEFYTSGGDNEQFF; cdr3_nt: TGCGCCAGCAGTGAGTTTTATACTAGCGGGGGGGACAATGAGCAGTTCTTC
clone_size: few; v_call: TRBV7-2; d_call: TRBD2; j_call: TRBJ2-3; cdr3_aa: CASSFRGLAGGLGTDTQYF; cdr3_nt: TGTGCCAGCAGCTTTCGGGGACTGGCGGGGGGGCTCGGCACAGATACGCAGTATTTT
clone_size: few; v_call: TRBV7-6; d_call: .; j_call: TRBJ2-2; cdr3_aa: CASSLAAGELFF; cdr3_nt: TGTGCCAGCAGCTTAGCGGCTGGGGAGCTGTTTTTT
clone_size: many; v_call: TRBV7-2; d_call: TRBD1; j_call: TRBJ2-3; cdr3_aa: CASGQAATDTQYF; cdr3_nt: TGTGCCAGTGGACAGGCCGCCACAGATACGCAGTATTTT
clone_size: many; v_call: TRBV11-2; d_call: .; j_call: TRBJ2-6; cdr3_aa: CASSLDLASSGANVLTF; cdr3_nt: TGTGCCAGCAGCTTAGATTTGGCGAGCTCTGGGGCCAACGTCCTGACTTTC
clone_size: many; v_call: TRBV2; d_call: .; j_call: TRBJ2-2; cdr3_aa: CASSEQGDLGELFF; cdr3_nt: TGTGCCAGCAGTGAGCAAGGTGATCTCGGGGAGCTGTTTTTT
clone_size: few; v_call: TRBV28; d_call: .; j_call: TRBJ2-4; cdr3_aa: CASRGLAKNIQYF; cdr3_nt: TGTGCCAGCAGGGGACTAGCCAAAAACATTCAGTACTTC
clone_size: many; v_call: TRBV18; d_call: TRBD1; j_call: TRBJ1-1; cdr3_aa: CASSPDRGLEAFF; cdr3_nt: TGTGCCAGCTCACCTGACAGGGGGCTAGAAGCTTTCTTT
clone_size: few; v_call: TRBV4-2; d_call: TRBD2; j_call: TRBJ2-1; cdr3_aa: CASSQGTSVKVNEQFF; cdr3_nt: TGTGCCAGCAGCCAAGGTACTAGCGTTAAAGTTAATGAGCAGTTCTTC
clone_size: few; v_call: TRBV7-2; d_call: .; j_call: TRBJ1-5; cdr3_aa: CASSLARAGDQPQHF; cdr3_nt: TGTGCCAGCAGCTTAGCGCGGGCAGGGGATCAGCCCCAGCATTTT